Listed here is a single T cell receptor beta chain. The antigen remains unidentified. PCR used 60 Vbeta primers and 13 Jbeta primers. The method was immunoSEQ multiplex PCR; TCRdb's version includes in-frame clones alone and lacks a portion of them. The sample contains about 240,000 clones, approximately 82% of which appear only once. This record belongs to a study of cytomegalovirus exposure and HLA in healthy donors. Study observations and caveats: Links to common viral pathogens appeared, in a later analysis, for several of the most significant clusters. Being indistinguishable, some V segments were excluded, TRBV6-2 and TRBV6-3 among them. Most of the TCR beta V segments (in an earlier analysis) were productive either about 87% or about 30% of the time.

Healthy bone marrow donors made up the donor group. The germline CDR1 and CDR2 sequences are SGHNT and YYREEE (reference sequence). Deletions cut 0 bases from V and 0 bases from J, with 7 bases between. The CDR3 spans 15 residues. This chain joins TRBV5-4 and TRBJ1-3; no clear D. Sequencing was done on a sample of PBMCs. This clonotype originated in an older woman in good health and CMV-seropositive. CDR3 sequence: CASSLAASSGNTIYF. In nucleotides, the CDR3 is TGTGCCAGCAGCTTGGCGGCTAGCTCTGGAAACACCATATATTTT.